This T cell receptor beta chain was retrieved from a study of OX40 agonist ivuxolimab in advanced cancers. Turning to the study itself: Patients with prior anti-PD-1, anti-PD-L1 or anti-CTLA-4 therapy were eligible; about 41% had some.

TCRdb's table, derived via immunoSEQ multiplex PCR, lists solely in-frame clones and lacks some. The sample yields 70,000 to 80,000 clones, about 90% seen once. V lost 4 bases and J lost 2, with 16 bases in between. The CDR3 loop spans 16 amino acids. Germline V gene data show CDR1 as SGHNT and CDR2 as YENEEA. The material was CD4+ or CD8+ T cells sorted from blood, obtained in a trial of the OX40 agonist ivuxolimab. The receptor was derived from an adult with an advanced solid tumor such as melanoma, head and neck, liver or kidney cancer. V usage is TRBV11-3 and J usage is TRBJ2-3; D remains ambiguous. The CDR3 DNA sequence: TGTGCCAGCAGCTCCGGGCAGAACTTTCACACAGATACGCAGTATTTT. Translated: CASSSGQNFHTDTQYF.